The clone carrying this T cell receptor beta chain occurred a few times. The antigen remains unidentified. This specimen comes from a study of T-cell memory formation after mild COVID-19. Study-level findings and limits: The appearance of some responding clones in pre-infection memory suggested that cross-reactive memory joined.

TCRdb itself ran the 5' RACE reads through MiXCR, one entry per CDR3 protein. Of about 400,000 distinct CDR3 sequences listed, approximately 15% are singletons. The CDR3 consists of 13 residues. The V gene lost 1 base and the J gene lost 7 bases, with 11 bases spanning the gap. Germline lookup yields CDR1 GTSNPN and CDR2 SVGIG (reference sequence). Input material: PBMCs or a T cell subset sorted from them (not recorded which). The rearrangement joins TRBV30 to TRBJ2-4, with D perhaps given as TRBD1 or TRBD2 (5 bases each). The TCR was taken from a young man who had mild COVID-19 (a few samples of this study predate the infection). Cell type and time point are not known. The CDR3, as DNA: TGTGCCTGGAGTGGATGGGACCCTAACATTCAGTACTTC. Protein: CAWSGWDPNIQYF.